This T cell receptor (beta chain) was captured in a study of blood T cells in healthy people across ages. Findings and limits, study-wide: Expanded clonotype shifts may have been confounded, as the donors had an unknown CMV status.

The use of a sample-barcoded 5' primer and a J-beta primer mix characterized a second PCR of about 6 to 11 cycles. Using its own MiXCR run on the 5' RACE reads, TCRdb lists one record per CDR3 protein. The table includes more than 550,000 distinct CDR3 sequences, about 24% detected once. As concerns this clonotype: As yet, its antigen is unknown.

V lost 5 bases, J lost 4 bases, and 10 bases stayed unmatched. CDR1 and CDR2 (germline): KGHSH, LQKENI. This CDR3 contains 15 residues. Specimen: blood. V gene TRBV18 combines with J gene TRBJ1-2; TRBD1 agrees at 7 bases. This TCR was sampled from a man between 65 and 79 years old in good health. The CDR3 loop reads CASSNRTGAGYGYTF. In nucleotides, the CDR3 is TGTGCCAGCTCAAATCGGACAGGAGCTGGCTATGGCTACACCTTC.